These 5 T cell receptor beta chains share one sample of origin, sequenced in a study of shared clonotypes between healthy human individuals. TCRdb's table, derived via immunoSEQ multiplex PCR, lists solely in-frame clones and lacks some. Of under 2,500,000 clones in the sample, 90% to 96% were seen once. Specimen: naive CD4+ T cells sorted from blood. Documented subset: CD45RA+ positively selected. The receptors here all came from a man aged 18 to 29 in good health.

The chain combines TRBV28 with TRBJ2-7; no reliable D call. The length of the CDR3 is 15 residues. Germline V gives CDR1 MDHEN, CDR2 SYDVKM. Trimming took off 6 bases at V and 0 bases at J, with 15 bases between the two ends. CDR3: CASSPPGSHSYEQYF. Written as DNA, the CDR3 is TGTGCCAGCAGCCCCCCCGGGTCCCACTCCTACGAGCAGTACTTC.

The rearrangement links TRBV6-1 to TRBJ1-3; D unclear. Trimming removed 3 bases from V and 3 bases from J, with 12 bases in between. Germline V CDR1 and CDR2: MNHNS, SASEGT. This CDR3 region has 15 residues. DNA for the CDR3: TGTGCCAGCAGTGAGTTTCGGTCTGGTGGAAACACCATATATTTT. It specifies CASSEFRSGGNTIYF.

In regard to this clone: Germline is not matched at one junction end, which may reflect a read error. The CDR3 sequence is CASKGEGASHEQYF. The CDR3 DNA reads TGTGCCAGCAAGGGGGAGGGAGCCTCCCACGAGCAGTACTTC. The chain links TRBV6-5 to TRBJ2-7; TRBD2 is a possible D gene (7 bases). Germline values: CDR1 MNHEY, CDR2 SVGAGI. This CDR3 contains 14 residues.

This clone appeared a single time. CDR3: CSVVVGEAFF. In nucleotides, the CDR3 is TGCAGCGTTGTTGTCGGAGAGGCTTTCTTT. J is TRBJ1-1 and V is TRBV29-1; D call uncertain. The germline V gene encodes CDR1 SQVTM and CDR2 ANQGSEA. Trimming took off 4 bases at V and 11 bases at J, with 11 bases between the two ends. The CDR3 runs to 10 residues.

This rearrangement joins TRBV5-4 to TRBJ2-5; 8 bases are a match to TRBD2. The CDR3 is 17 amino acids. The trim removed 0 bases at V and 1 base at J, leaving 8 bases unmatched. Germline CDR1 and CDR2: SGHNT and YYREEE (reference sequence). Written as DNA, the CDR3 is TGTGCCAGCAGCTTGGCCCAGAGTAGCGGGGTCCAAGAGACCCAGTACTTC. Translating gives CASSLAQSSGVQETQYF.